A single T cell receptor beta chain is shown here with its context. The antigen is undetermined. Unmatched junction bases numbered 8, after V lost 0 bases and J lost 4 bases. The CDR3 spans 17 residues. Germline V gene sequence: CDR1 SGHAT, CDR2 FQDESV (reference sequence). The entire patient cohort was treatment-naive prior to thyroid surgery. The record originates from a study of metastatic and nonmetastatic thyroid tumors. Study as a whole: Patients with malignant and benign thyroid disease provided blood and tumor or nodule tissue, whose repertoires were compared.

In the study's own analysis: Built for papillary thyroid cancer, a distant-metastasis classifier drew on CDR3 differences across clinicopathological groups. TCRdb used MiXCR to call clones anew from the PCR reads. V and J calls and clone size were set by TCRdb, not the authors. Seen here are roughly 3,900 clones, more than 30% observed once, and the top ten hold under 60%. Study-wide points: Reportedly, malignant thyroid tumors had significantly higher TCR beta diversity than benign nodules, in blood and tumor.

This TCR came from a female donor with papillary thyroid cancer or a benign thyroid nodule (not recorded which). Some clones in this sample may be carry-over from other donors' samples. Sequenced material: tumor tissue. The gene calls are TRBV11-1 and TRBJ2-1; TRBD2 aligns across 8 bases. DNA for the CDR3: TGTGCCAGCAGCTTAGCGGCGGGAGGATTAGTTTACAATGAGCAGTTCTTC. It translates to CASSLAAGGLVYNEQFF.